This T cell receptor beta chain came from a study of shared clonotypes between healthy human individuals. About the study: CD4 naive and CD4 memory each took three plates per donor, while CD8 naive took two and CD8 memory one. Study-wide results and limits: Generation probability values for non-shared clonotypes were lower than those for clonotypes shared by all four donors. Blood alone was sampled, and tissue repertoires likely differ.

CD4+ cells underwent separation, giving CD45RA+ naive and CD45RA-negative memory subsets. Generated by immunoSEQ multiplex PCR, the TCRdb table keeps only in-frame clones and is missing some. Here the sample spans about a million clones, around 74% being singletons. V shed 4 bases, J shed 5 bases, and the junction held 9 bases outside the gene matches. Looked up from germline, CDR1 is KGHSH and CDR2 is LQKENI. The CDR3 totals 15 residues. For this clone: Its antigen is as yet unknown.

Source material: memory CD4+ T cells sorted from blood. Subset: CD45RA-negative fraction. This sequence originates from a young man in good health. V usage is TRBV18 and J usage is TRBJ2-7, with 9 bases identical to TRBD2. CDR3 nucleotides: TGTGCCAGCTCACTAATCGCGGGAGGGCGAGACGAGCAGTACTTC. Translated: CASSLIAGGRDEQYF.